Each of the 11 T cell receptor beta chains below was sequenced from the same sample in a study of regulatory dendritic cells for organ transplantation. Some clones are missing from TCRdb's copy, which holds only in-frame ones; the method was immunoSEQ multiplex PCR. The table lists some 19,000 clones, about 70% of them singletons, with approximately 0.92% in the top ten. Sample: memory CD4+ T cells from blood. Subset indicated: CD45RO+ memory T cells. The receptors stem from a human donor in good health.

V and J are TRBV7-8 and TRBJ2-3, with 11 bases aligning to TRBD2. CDR3 length: 17 amino acids. Germline V gene sequence: CDR1 SGHVS, CDR2 FQNEAQ. Trimming cost V 1 base and J 8 bases; bases outside gene matches: 11. In DNA, the CDR3 is TGTGCCAGCAGCTTAGTAGCAGGTAGCGGGGGGGCAAGTACGCAGTATTTT. Encoded protein: CASSLVAGSGGASTQYF.

J is TRBJ2-1 and V is TRBV11-2, with 11 positions matching TRBD2. V dropped 5 bases and J dropped 4; count of bases not matched to a gene: 4. CDR3 size: 15 residues. CDR1 and CDR2 from the germline V gene are SGHAT and FQNNGV. For the CDR3, the DNA is TGTGCCAGCAGCCAAACTAGCGGGGGTTACAATGAGCAGTTCTTC. This translates into CASSQTSGGYNEQFF.

CDR3 sequence: CASVRGVQGAGTEAFF. The CDR3 DNA follows: TGTGCCAGCGTTCGGGGAGTGCAGGGGGCAGGAACTGAAGCTTTCTTT. This rearrangement joins TRBV7-2 to TRBJ1-1, with 8 bases that match TRBD1. V dropped 8 bases and J dropped 5; count of bases not matched to a gene: 16. Looked up from germline, CDR1 is SGHTA and CDR2 is FQGNSA. The CDR3 has 16 residues. The whole variable domain, filled in from reference TRBV7-2 and TRBJ1-1, reads GAGVSQSPSNKVTEKGKDVELRCDPISGHTALYWYRQSLGQGLEFLIYFQGNSAPDKSGLPSDRFSAERTGGSVSTLTIQRTQQEDSAVYLCASVRGVQGAGTEAFFGQGTRLTVV.

The V and J genes are TRBV4-3 and TRBJ1-2, with D perhaps matching TRBD1 (5 bases). The CDR3 length is 16 residues. The V end was cut by 0 bases, the J end by 2 bases, with 13 bases between. Germline V gives CDR1 LGHNA, CDR2 YSLEER. The CDR3 is CASSQEVKSGNYGYTF. The CDR3 coding sequence is TGCGCCAGCAGCCAAGAAGTTAAGTCAGGGAACTATGGCTACACCTTC.

This clone was counted between two and nine times. V gene TRBV6-6 combines with J gene TRBJ1-2, with 9 bases aligning to TRBD1. The CDR3 covers 14 residues. Looked up from germline, CDR1 is MNHNY and CDR2 is SVGAGI (reference sequence). V lost 0 bases to trimming and J lost 7 bases; unmatched junction nucleotides: 3. CDR3 DNA: TGTGCCAGCAGTTACTCACAGGGGGCGAGTGGCTACACCTTC. Its protein product is CASSYSQGASGYTF.

The chain is built from TRBV6-1 and TRBJ1-5, with D possibly being TRBD1 (6 bases). Germline V gene data show CDR1 as MNHNS and CDR2 as SASEGT. Trimming pared 6 bases from V and 2 bases from J, leaving 11 bases between. The CDR3 is 14 amino acids. The chain's CDR3 is CASSSGQRNQPQHF. The CDR3 DNA follows: TGTGCCAGCAGCTCCGGACAGCGCAATCAGCCCCAGCATTTT.

This rearrangement joins TRBV19 to TRBJ2-3, with TRBD2 as a possible D gene (6 bases). V gave up 4 bases and J gave up 3 bases, with 14 bases separating them. The CDR3 totals 15 residues. Looked up from germline, CDR1 is LNHDA and CDR2 is SQIVND (reference sequence). The CDR3 spells CASSNPGEITDTQYF. For the CDR3, the DNA is TGTGCCAGTAGTAACCCGGGGGAGATAACAGATACGCAGTATTTT.

The CDR3 coding sequence is TGTGCCACCGGGACTGGCTCCTACGAGCAGTACTTC. Translation gives CATGTGSYEQYF. The gene calls are TRBV15 and TRBJ2-7, with a tentative D call TRBD2 (6 bases). CDR3 length: 12 residues. Germline V gene data show CDR1 as LNHNV and CDR2 as YYDKDF (reference sequence). With 8 bases removed from V and 0 bases from J, the gap between germline ends came to 8 bases.

The chain combines TRBV5-1 with TRBJ2-5; possible D gene TRBD2, 6 bases. The CDR3 loop spans 14 amino acids. Trimming shortened V by 0 bases and J by 5 bases, and 11 bases separated the two germline ends. Germline CDR1 SGHRS, CDR2 YFSETQ. In nucleotides, the CDR3 is TGCGCCAGCAGCTTGGCCGACGGAGGGGAGACCCAGTACTTC. It specifies CASSLADGGETQYF.

The chain carries TRBV2 and TRBJ2-3; TRBD1 matches at 8 bases. CDR1 and CDR2 from the germline V gene are SNHLY and FYNNEI. J gave up 4 bases and V 6 bases, and 9 bases lay outside the gene matches. The CDR3 consists of 15 residues. CDR3 in DNA: TGTGCCAGCAGCAGGACAGGGTGGGTTGCAGATACGCAGTATTTT. Translated, it gives CASSRTGWVADTQYF.

The rearrangement joins TRBV9 to TRBJ2-2, with a possible D match to TRBD1 (5 bases). CDR1 is SGDLS, CDR2 YYNGEE, per germline. The CDR3 is made up of 19 amino acids. Deletions cut 0 bases from V and 0 bases from J, with 18 bases between. This CDR3 is CASSVGLGRYLANTGELFF. The CDR3 region has the DNA TGTGCCAGCAGCGTAGGACTGGGGCGATATCTGGCGAACACCGGGGAGCTGTTTTTT. The variable domain in full, with the rest retrieved from reference TRBV9 and TRBJ2-2, is DSGVTQTPKHLITATGQRVTLRCSPRSGDLSVYWYQQSLDQGLQFLIQYYNGEERAKGNILERFSAQQFPDLHSELNLSSLELGDSALYFCASSVGLGRYLANTGELFFGEGSRLTVL.